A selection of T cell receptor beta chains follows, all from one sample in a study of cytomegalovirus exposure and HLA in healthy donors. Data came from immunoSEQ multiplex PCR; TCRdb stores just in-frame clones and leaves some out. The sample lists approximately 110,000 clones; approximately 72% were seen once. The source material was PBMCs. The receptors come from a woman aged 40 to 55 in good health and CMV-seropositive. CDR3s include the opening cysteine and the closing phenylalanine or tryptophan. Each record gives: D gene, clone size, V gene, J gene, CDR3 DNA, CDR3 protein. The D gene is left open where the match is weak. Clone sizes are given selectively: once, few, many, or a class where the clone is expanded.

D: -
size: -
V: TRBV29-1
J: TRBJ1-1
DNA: TGCAGCGTTGAACAAGACTTGGTCGGCACTGAAGCTTTCTTT
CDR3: CSVEQDLVGTEAFF

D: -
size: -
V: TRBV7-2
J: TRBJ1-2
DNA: TGTGCCAGCAGCTTAGGAATAGGGGGTTATGGCTACACCTTC
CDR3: CASSLGIGGYGYTF

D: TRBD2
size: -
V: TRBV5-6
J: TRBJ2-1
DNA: TGTGCCAGCAGCCAAAGAGGGTCCGGGGGGTACTCCTACAATGAGCAGTTCTTC
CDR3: CASSQRGSGGYSYNEQFF

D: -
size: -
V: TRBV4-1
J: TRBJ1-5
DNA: TGCGCCAGCAGCCAAGGGGGCCAGGGCTATCAGCCCCAGCATTTT
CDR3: CASSQGGQGYQPQHF

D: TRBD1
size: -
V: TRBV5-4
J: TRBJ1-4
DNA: TGTGCCAGCAGCTCCGTTTCAGGGGGCCAGGAAAAACTGTTTTTT
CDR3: CASSSVSGGQEKLFF

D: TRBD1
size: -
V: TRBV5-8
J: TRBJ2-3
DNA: TGTGCCAGCAGCACGGACAGGAGCACAGATACGCAGTATTTT
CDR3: CASSTDRSTDTQYF

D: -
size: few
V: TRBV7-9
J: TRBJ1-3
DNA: TGTGCCAGCAGCCTCTCCCAAGCCTCCTCTGGAAACACCATATATTTT
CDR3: CASSLSQASSGNTIYF

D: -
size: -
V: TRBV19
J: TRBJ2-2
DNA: TGTGCCAGTAGTTGGGGCAGCTTCTCCACCGGGGAGCTGTTTTTT
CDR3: CASSWGSFSTGELFF

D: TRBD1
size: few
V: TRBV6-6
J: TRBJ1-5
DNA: TGTGCCAGCAGTTACCCCACAGGGGGCTCCAATCAGCCCCAGCATTTT
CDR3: CASSYPTGGSNQPQHF

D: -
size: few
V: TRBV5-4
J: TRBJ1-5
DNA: TGTGCCAGCAGCCGGGGGAGGGACCAGCCCCAGCATTTT
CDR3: CASSRGRDQPQHF

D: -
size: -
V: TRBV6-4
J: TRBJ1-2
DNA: TGTGCCAGCAGACCCCCAGGGATGATAGGGGGCTACACCTTC
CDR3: CASRPPGMIGGYTF

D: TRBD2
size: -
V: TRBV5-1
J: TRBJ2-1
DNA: TGCGCCAGCAGCCCGGTGGCGGGGGGGCAATACAATGAGCAGTTCTTC
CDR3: CASSPVAGGQYNEQFF

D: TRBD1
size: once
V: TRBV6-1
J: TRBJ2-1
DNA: TGTGCCAGCTGGCCGGGACAGGGGGGGTATGAGCAGTTCTTC
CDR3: CASWPGQGGYEQFF

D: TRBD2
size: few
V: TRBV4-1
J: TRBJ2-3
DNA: TGCGCCAGCAGTGGCGGGGGGGCCACCGGCACAGATACGCAGTATTTT
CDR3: CASSGGGATGTDTQYF

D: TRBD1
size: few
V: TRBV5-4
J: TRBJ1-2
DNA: TGTGCCAGCAGCTTCGGGACAGGCGCCGCAATTGCCTATGGCTACACCTTC
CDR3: CASSFGTGAAIAYGYTF

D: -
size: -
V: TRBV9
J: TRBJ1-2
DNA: TGTGCCAGCACCGGAACGGGATTAGGTGGCTACACCTTC
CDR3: CASTGTGLGGYTF

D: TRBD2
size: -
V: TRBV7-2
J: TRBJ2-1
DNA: TGTGCCAGCAGCTTGACTAGCGGGGGGGCCTACAATGAGCAGTTCTTC
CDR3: CASSLTSGGAYNEQFF

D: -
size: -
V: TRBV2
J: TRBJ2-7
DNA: TGTGCCAGCAGTGAAAGTCCCCACGGACTCTACGAGCAGTACTTC
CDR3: CASSESPHGLYEQYF

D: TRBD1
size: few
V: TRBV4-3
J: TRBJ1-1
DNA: TGCGCCAGCAGCCACGCACCCGGGACAGGGGTCACTGAAGCTTTCTTT
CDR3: CASSHAPGTGVTEAFF

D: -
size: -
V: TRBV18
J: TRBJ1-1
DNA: TGTGCCAGCTCACCCCTTACGGGTGCTGAAGCTTTCTTT
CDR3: CASSPLTGAEAFF

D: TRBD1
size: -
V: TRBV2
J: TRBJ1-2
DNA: TGTGCCAGCAGCGACAGGGGGAGAGGCTACACCTTC
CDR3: CASSDRGRGYTF

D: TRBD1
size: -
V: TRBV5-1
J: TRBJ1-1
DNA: TGCGCCAGCAGCCCTCGGACAGGAGGGGTGACTGAAGCTTTCTTT
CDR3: CASSPRTGGVTEAFF

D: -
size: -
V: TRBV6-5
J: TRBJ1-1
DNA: TGTGCCAGCAGTTACGGCGGATACACTGAAGCTTTCTTT
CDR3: CASSYGGYTEAFF

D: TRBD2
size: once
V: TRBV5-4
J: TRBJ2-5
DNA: TGTGCCAGCAGCTTGAAACTAGCGGGGGGCGGGTTGGAGACCCAGTACTTC
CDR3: CASSLKLAGGGLETQYF

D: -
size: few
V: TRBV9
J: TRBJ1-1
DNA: TGTGCCAGCAGCGTAGTAGGGGACACTGAAGCTTTCTTT
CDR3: CASSVVGDTEAFF

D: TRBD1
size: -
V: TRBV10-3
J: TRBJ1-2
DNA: TGTGCCATCAGTGCCGGACAGGGTTTTCCCTCGGGGTATGGCTACACCTTC
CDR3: CAISAGQGFPSGYGYTF

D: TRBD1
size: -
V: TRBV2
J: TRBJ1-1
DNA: TGTGCCAGCAGTGAAGTCACAGGGGACACTGAAGCTTTCTTT
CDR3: CASSEVTGDTEAFF

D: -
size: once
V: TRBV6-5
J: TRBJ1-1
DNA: TGTGCCAGCAGTCCAACCCCCGGGGGGACTGAAGCTTTCTTT
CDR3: CASSPTPGGTEAFF

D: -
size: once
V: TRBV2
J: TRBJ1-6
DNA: TGTGCCAGCAGTGTCATAGACTATAATTCACCCCTCCACTTT
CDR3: CASSVIDYNSPLHF

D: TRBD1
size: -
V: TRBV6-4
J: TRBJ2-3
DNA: TGTGCCAGCAGTGAAGGACAGGGAACAGATACGCAGTATTTT
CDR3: CASSEGQGTDTQYF

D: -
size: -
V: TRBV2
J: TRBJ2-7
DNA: TGTGCCAGCATGGAGTTCGGCGTTGTCTACGAGCAGTACTTC
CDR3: CASMEFGVVYEQYF

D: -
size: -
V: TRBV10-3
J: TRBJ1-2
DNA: TGTGCCATCAGTGGAGACATGAACTATGGCTACACCTTC
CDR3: CAISGDMNYGYTF

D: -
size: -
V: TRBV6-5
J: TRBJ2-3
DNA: TGTGCCAGCGCGAGATTCCCGAGCACAGATACGCAGTATTTT
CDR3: CASARFPSTDTQYF

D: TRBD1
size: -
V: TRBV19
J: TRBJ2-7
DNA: TGTGCCAGTAGTATTGGACAGGGCGACTCCTACGAGCAGTACTTC
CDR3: CASSIGQGDSYEQYF

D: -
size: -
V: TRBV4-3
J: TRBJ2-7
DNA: TGCGCCAGCAGCCAAGACCGGGACATCTCCTACGAGCAGTACTTC
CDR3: CASSQDRDISYEQYF

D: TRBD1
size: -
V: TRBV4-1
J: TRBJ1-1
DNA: TGCGCCAGCAGCCCTACAGGGGCTGGGGCCTTTGACACTGAAGCTTTCTTT
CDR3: CASSPTGAGAFDTEAFF

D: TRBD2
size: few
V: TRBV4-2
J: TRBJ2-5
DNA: TGTGCCAGCAGCCAAGATAAATCCCTAGCGGGGGGTAGCCGGGAGACCCAGTACTTC
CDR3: CASSQDKSLAGGSRETQYF

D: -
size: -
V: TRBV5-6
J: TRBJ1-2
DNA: TGTGCCAGCAGCTTGGCGGGTACTTATGGCTACACCTTC
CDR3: CASSLAGTYGYTF

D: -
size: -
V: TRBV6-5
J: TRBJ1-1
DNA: TGTGCCAGCAGTTACTCGGGGACGGGGGGCACTGAAGCTTTCTTT
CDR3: CASSYSGTGGTEAFF

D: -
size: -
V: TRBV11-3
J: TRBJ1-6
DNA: TGTGCCAGCAGCTCCACACCCGGGACACTGAAATCACCCCTCCACTTT
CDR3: CASSSTPGTLKSPLHF

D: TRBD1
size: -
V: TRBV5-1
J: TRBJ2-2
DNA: TGCGCCAGCGGAGGACAGGACACCGGGGAGCTGTTTTTT
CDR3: CASGGQDTGELFF

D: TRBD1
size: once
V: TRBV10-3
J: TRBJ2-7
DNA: TGTGCCATCAGTGAGGATAGGGGGCCCTTCTACGAGCAGTACTTC
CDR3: CAISEDRGPFYEQYF

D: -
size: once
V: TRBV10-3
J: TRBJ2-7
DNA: TGTGCCATTTCCTCAGGTTTCAGGCCCGAGCAGTACTTC
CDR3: CAISSGFRPEQYF

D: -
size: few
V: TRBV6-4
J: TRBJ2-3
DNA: TGTGCCAGCAGTACAGATAGCACAGATACGCAGTATTTT
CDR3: CASSTDSTDTQYF

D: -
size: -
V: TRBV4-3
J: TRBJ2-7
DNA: TGCGCCAGCAGCAACATGGGAGTATGGGGAGGCGAGCAGTACTTC
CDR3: CASSNMGVWGGEQYF

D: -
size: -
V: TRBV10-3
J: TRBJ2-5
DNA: TGTGCCATCAGTGAGTCCGGGGAAGAGACCCAGTACTTC
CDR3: CAISESGEETQYF

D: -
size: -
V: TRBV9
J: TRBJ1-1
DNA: TGTGCCAGCACCGGGGACTCTACCCACTCTGAAGCTTTCTTT
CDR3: CASTGDSTHSEAFF

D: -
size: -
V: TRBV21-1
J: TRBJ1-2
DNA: TGTGCCAGCAGCAAAGGTGACAGGGCCTACACCTTC
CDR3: CASSKGDRAYTF

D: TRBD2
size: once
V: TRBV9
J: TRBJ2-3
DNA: TGTGCCAGCAGCGGCGCGGGGGGGCCTACAGATACGCAGTATTTT
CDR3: CASSGAGGPTDTQYF

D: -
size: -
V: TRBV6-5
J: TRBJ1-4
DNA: TGTGCCAGCACCCCTAGCGCAGGTGAAAAACTGTTTTTT
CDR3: CASTPSAGEKLFF

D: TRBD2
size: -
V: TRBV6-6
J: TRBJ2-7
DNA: TGTGCCAGCAGTCAGGGACTAGGCGCCTACGAGCAGTACTTC
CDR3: CASSQGLGAYEQYF

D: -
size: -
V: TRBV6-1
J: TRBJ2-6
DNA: TGTGCCAGCAGTGGGGGGGGGCGCTCTGGGGCCAACGTCCTGACTTTT
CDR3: CASSGGGRSGANVLTF

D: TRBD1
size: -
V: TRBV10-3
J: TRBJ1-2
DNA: TGTGCCTCTACGACAGGGAGTCATGGCTACACCTTC
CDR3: CASTTGSHGYTF

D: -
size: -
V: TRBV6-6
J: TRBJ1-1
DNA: TGTGCCAGCAGTTACTCCCCCCGCAGGGGCACTGAAGCTTTCTTT
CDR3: CASSYSPRRGTEAFF

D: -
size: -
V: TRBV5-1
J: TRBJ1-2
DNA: TGCGCCAGCAGCCTCAACCCGGCTAACTATGGCTACACCTTC
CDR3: CASSLNPANYGYTF

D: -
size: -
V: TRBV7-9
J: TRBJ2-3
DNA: TGTGCCAGCAGCCCAAAAACGGGATACAGTCCCTCCACAGATACGCAGTATTTT
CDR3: CASSPKTGYSPSTDTQYF

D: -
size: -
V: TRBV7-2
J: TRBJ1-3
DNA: TGTGCCAGCAGCTTAGCCCAGGCTGGAAACACCATATATTTT
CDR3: CASSLAQAGNTIYF

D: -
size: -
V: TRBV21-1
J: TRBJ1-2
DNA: TGTGCCAGCAGGTCTCCCCCGGGAAAGGGCTACACCTTC
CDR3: CASRSPPGKGYTF

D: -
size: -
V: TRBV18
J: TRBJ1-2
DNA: TGTGCCAGCTCGCACAGGGCAGCTAACTATGGCTACACCTTC
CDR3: CASSHRAANYGYTF

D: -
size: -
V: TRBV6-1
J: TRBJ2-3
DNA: TGTGCCAGCAGTGACCCTTCTTCTTTCACAGATACGCAGTATTTT
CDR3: CASSDPSSFTDTQYF